This T cell receptor (beta chain) was recovered during a study of control samples from healthy donors and cancer patients. Clones were read by immunoSEQ multiplex PCR, and TCRdb kept only the in-frame ones, dropping some. The profile covers 150,000 to 200,000 clones, with about nine tenths appearing a single time and about 1.4% taken by the ten largest. Germline V lookup: CDR1 SGHDT, CDR2 YYEEEE. CDR3 length: 14 amino acids. Trimming pared 4 bases from V and 2 bases from J, leaving 12 bases between. The chain employs TRBV5-6 and TRBJ2-5; D is uncertain. This clonotype was sampled from a woman aged 30 to 39 in good health. Sequenced material: blood. As DNA, the CDR3 is TGTGCCAGCAGCAGTATGACACAACAAGAGACCCAGTACTTC. This translates into CASSSMTQQETQYF. The complete variable domain, with remaining parts taken from reference TRBV5-6 and TRBJ2-5, reads DAGVTQSPTHLIKTRGQQVTLRCSPKSGHDTVSWYQQALGQGPQFIFQYYEEEERQRGNFPDRFSGHQFPNYSSELNVNALLLGDSALYLCASSSMTQQETQYFGPGTRLLVL.